This is a list of T cell receptor beta chains from one sample in a study of cytomegalovirus exposure and HLA in healthy donors. The protocol was immunoSEQ multiplex PCR, while the TCRdb copy is restricted to in-frame clones and leaves out a portion. The profile shows more than 95,000 clones, around 75% of them singletons. The specimen was PBMCs. The receptors here all came from a man younger than 40 in good health and CMV-seronegative. Both conserved end residues are part of each CDR3. The D gene is left open where the match is weak. The size field is filled for only some rows; it gives once, few, many or a size class.

v_call: TRBV16; cdr3_length: 14; d_call: NA; clone_size: NA; j_call: TRBJ1-3; cdr3_aa: CASTRGPSGNTIYF; cdr3_nt: TGTGCCAGTACCCGAGGCCCCTCTGGAAACACCATATATTTT
v_call: TRBV28; cdr3_length: 14; d_call: NA; clone_size: NA; j_call: TRBJ1-5; cdr3_aa: CASRPGTLNQPQHF; cdr3_nt: TGTGCCAGCAGGCCAGGGACACTAAATCAGCCCCAGCATTTT
v_call: TRBV6-5; cdr3_length: 14; d_call: NA; clone_size: once; j_call: TRBJ2-5; cdr3_aa: CASSYLGGRETQYF; cdr3_nt: TGTGCCAGCAGTTACTTGGGGGGGCGGGAGACCCAGTACTTC
v_call: TRBV19; cdr3_length: 16; d_call: TRBD1; clone_size: NA; j_call: TRBJ1-5; cdr3_aa: CASSIGQGVHGQPQHF; cdr3_nt: TGTGCCAGTAGTATCGGACAGGGGGTCCACGGCCAGCCCCAGCATTTT
v_call: TRBV5-6; cdr3_length: 14; d_call: NA; clone_size: few; j_call: TRBJ1-1; cdr3_aa: CASKLLTRNTEAFF; cdr3_nt: TGTGCCTCCAAGCTTCTGACAAGGAACACTGAAGCTTTCTTT
v_call: TRBV4-2; cdr3_length: 16; d_call: TRBD2; clone_size: few; j_call: TRBJ2-7; cdr3_aa: CASSQGLPTFIYEQYF; cdr3_nt: TGTGCCAGCAGCCAGGGACTACCAACCTTTATCTACGAGCAGTACTTC
v_call: TRBV5-1; cdr3_length: 16; d_call: NA; clone_size: NA; j_call: TRBJ2-2; cdr3_aa: CASSPRGSSNTGELFF; cdr3_nt: TGCGCCAGCAGCCCCCGAGGCAGTTCAAACACCGGGGAGCTGTTTTTT
v_call: TRBV10-1; cdr3_length: 14; d_call: TRBD1; clone_size: NA; j_call: TRBJ1-2; cdr3_aa: CARGGDRRVLGYTF; cdr3_nt: TGCGCCAGGGGGGGGGACAGGAGGGTGTTGGGCTACACCTTC
v_call: TRBV11-2; cdr3_length: 13; d_call: NA; clone_size: NA; j_call: TRBJ2-7; cdr3_aa: CASSLDRAHEQYF; cdr3_nt: TGTGCCAGCAGCTTAGACAGGGCCCACGAGCAGTACTTC
v_call: TRBV29-1; cdr3_length: 14; d_call: TRBD1; clone_size: NA; j_call: TRBJ1-5; cdr3_aa: CSVPTGPGNQPQHF; cdr3_nt: TGCAGCGTCCCGACAGGGCCCGGCAATCAGCCCCAGCATTTT
v_call: TRBV28; cdr3_length: 14; d_call: NA; clone_size: few; j_call: TRBJ2-6; cdr3_aa: CASAEPSGANVLTF; cdr3_nt: TGTGCCAGCGCGGAACCGTCTGGGGCCAACGTCCTGACTTTC
v_call: TRBV9; cdr3_length: 16; d_call: NA; clone_size: NA; j_call: TRBJ1-4; cdr3_aa: CASSADPIEGIEKLFF; cdr3_nt: TGTGCCAGCAGCGCCGACCCGATAGAGGGTATAGAAAAACTGTTTTTT
v_call: TRBV10-3; cdr3_length: 15; d_call: NA; clone_size: NA; j_call: TRBJ1-2; cdr3_aa: CAISESLGPNYGYTF; cdr3_nt: TGTGCCATCAGTGAGTCGTTGGGGCCCAACTATGGCTACACCTTC
v_call: TRBV28; cdr3_length: 14; d_call: NA; clone_size: NA; j_call: TRBJ2-3; cdr3_aa: CASSTRPGLDTQYF; cdr3_nt: TGTGCCAGCAGTACCCGACCGGGATTGGATACGCAGTATTTT
v_call: TRBV27; cdr3_length: 14; d_call: TRBD1; clone_size: once; j_call: TRBJ2-7; cdr3_aa: CASSSGGSAYEQYF; cdr3_nt: TGTGCCAGCAGCTCAGGGGGCTCGGCCTACGAGCAGTACTTC
v_call: TRBV7-6; cdr3_length: 17; d_call: NA; clone_size: NA; j_call: TRBJ2-7; cdr3_aa: CASSLEPANPVSYEQYF; cdr3_nt: TGTGCCAGCAGCTTAGAACCTGCGAATCCTGTTTCCTACGAGCAGTACTTC
v_call: TRBV6-5; cdr3_length: 12; d_call: NA; clone_size: NA; j_call: TRBJ1-2; cdr3_aa: CASSSIGGSYTF; cdr3_nt: TGTGCCAGCAGTTCCATCGGGGGTAGCTACACCTTC
v_call: TRBV28; cdr3_length: 12; d_call: NA; clone_size: NA; j_call: TRBJ1-5; cdr3_aa: CASMGHGQPQHF; cdr3_nt: TGTGCCAGCATGGGCCACGGTCAGCCCCAGCATTTT
v_call: TRBV6-5; cdr3_length: 15; d_call: TRBD1; clone_size: NA; j_call: TRBJ2-7; cdr3_aa: CASSYTGGGIYEQYF; cdr3_nt: TGTGCCAGCAGTTATACAGGGGGCGGTATCTACGAGCAGTACTTC
v_call: TRBV6-1; cdr3_length: 15; d_call: NA; clone_size: NA; j_call: TRBJ2-7; cdr3_aa: CASSETAGGAYEQYF; cdr3_nt: TGTGCCAGCAGTGAGACTGCGGGCGGAGCCTACGAGCAGTACTTC
v_call: TRBV9; cdr3_length: 17; d_call: TRBD2; clone_size: NA; j_call: TRBJ2-3; cdr3_aa: CASSPGSRGGLTDTQYF; cdr3_nt: TGTGCCAGCAGCCCAGGGTCCCGGGGGGGTTTAACAGATACGCAGTATTTT
v_call: TRBV4-2; cdr3_length: 17; d_call: TRBD2; clone_size: once; j_call: TRBJ2-3; cdr3_aa: CASSQGLSSGAGDTQYF; cdr3_nt: TGTGCCAGCAGCCAAGGTCTTTCTAGCGGGGCAGGGGATACGCAGTATTTT
v_call: TRBV6-1; cdr3_length: 15; d_call: TRBD1; clone_size: NA; j_call: TRBJ2-1; cdr3_aa: CASSGDRGLYNEQFF; cdr3_nt: TGTGCCAGCAGTGGGGACAGGGGTCTTTACAATGAGCAGTTCTTC